The following is a T cell receptor (beta chain) sequence with its context. These data come from a study of blood T cell repertoires in COVID-19. The CDR3 covers 13 residues. J lost 8 bases, V lost 6 bases, and 4 bases had no gene match. CDR1 and CDR2 (germline): LNHDA, SQIVND (reference sequence). Authors' analysis steps: Estimated nucleated cell counts came from reference gene primer amplification. The repertoire was sequenced with immunoSEQ multiplex PCR; TCRdb's copy has only in-frame clones and lacks some. V and J calls and clone size are as listed in that table; D and trimming were resolved from the DNA. The repertoire holds approximately 80,000 clones, about 84% seen once, with under 8.5% in the top ten.

The sequenced sample consisted of peripheral blood. This clonotype originated in a man in his fifties or sixties with active COVID-19. The chain has TRBV19 and TRBJ1-6, with 7 bases that match TRBD1. CDR3 protein: CASRDRRDSPLHF. CDR3 DNA sequence: TGTGCCAGTAGGGACAGGCGAGATTCACCCCTCCACTTT.